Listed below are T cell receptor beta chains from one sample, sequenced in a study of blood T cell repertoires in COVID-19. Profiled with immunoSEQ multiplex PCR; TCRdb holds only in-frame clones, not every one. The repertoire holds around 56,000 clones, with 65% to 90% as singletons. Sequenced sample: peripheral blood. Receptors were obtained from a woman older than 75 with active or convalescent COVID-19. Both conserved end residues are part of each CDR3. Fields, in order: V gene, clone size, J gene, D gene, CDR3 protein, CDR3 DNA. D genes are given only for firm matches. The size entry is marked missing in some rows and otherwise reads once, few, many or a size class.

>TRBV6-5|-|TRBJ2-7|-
CASRDTHYEQYF
TGTGCCAGCAGGGACACCCACTACGAGCAGTACTTC
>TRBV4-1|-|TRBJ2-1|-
CASSQDLSLANEQFF
TGCGCCAGCAGCCAAGATCTCTCCCTGGCTAATGAGCAGTTCTTC
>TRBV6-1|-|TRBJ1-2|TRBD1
CASSERTGETYGYTF
TGTGCCAGCAGTGAGAGGACAGGGGAAACCTATGGCTACACCTTC
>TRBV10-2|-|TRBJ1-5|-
CASSPHRVDQPQHF
TGCGCCAGCAGCCCCCACAGGGTTGATCAGCCCCAGCATTTT
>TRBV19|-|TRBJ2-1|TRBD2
CASSIRTSGGMSYNEQFF
TGTGCCAGTAGTATACGGACTAGCGGGGGGATGTCCTACAATGAGCAGTTCTTC
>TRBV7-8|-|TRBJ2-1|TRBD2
CASSEYARGGADNEQFF
TGTGCCAGCAGCGAGTACGCGCGGGGGGGGGCTGACAATGAGCAGTTCTTC
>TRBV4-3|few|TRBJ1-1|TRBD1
CASSQAGGLEAFF
TGCGCCAGCAGCCAAGCAGGGGGCCTTGAAGCTTTCTTT
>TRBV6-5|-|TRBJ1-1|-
CASSFDSLNTEAFF
TGTGCCAGCAGTTTCGACAGCCTGAACACTGAAGCTTTCTTT
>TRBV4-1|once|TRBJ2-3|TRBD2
CASSQRTSSVSDTQYF
TGCGCCAGCAGCCAAAGGACTAGCAGCGTGAGCGATACGCAGTATTTT
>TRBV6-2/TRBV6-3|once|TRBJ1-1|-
CASSYSGSYTEAFF
TGTGCCAGCAGTTATTCTGGGAGCTACACTGAAGCTTTCTTT
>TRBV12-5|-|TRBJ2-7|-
CASGLGQGYEQYF
TGTGCTAGTGGTTTGGGTCAGGGCTACGAGCAGTACTTC
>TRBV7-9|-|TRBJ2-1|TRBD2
CASSSSHSSGGAGNEQFF
TGTGCCAGCAGCTCATCCCACTCTAGCGGGGGGGCCGGGAATGAGCAGTTCTTC
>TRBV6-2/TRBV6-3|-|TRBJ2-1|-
CASSDVPGYNEQFF
TGTGCCAGCAGTGACGTCCCGGGGTACAATGAGCAGTTCTTC
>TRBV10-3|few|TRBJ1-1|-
CAISVGRENTEAFF
TGTGCCATCAGTGTGGGCAGGGAGAACACTGAAGCTTTCTTT
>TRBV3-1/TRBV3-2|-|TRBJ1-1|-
CASSPPVGRMAEAFF
TGTGCCAGCAGCCCCCCAGTTGGGCGAATGGCTGAAGCTTTCTTT
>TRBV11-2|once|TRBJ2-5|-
CASSYSGAQETQYF
TGTGCCAGCAGCTACTCAGGGGCCCAAGAGACCCAGTACTTC
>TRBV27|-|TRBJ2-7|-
CASSVYSGVWGEQYF
TGTGCCAGCAGTGTCTACTCAGGGGTTTGGGGGGAGCAGTACTTC